Following are 18 T cell receptor beta chains from one sample sequenced in a study. TCRdb called the RT-PCR reads again in MiXCR, with one record for every CDR3 protein. This table holds hundreds of thousands of distinct CDR3 sequences, around 14% found once. The sequencing sample was made of memory CD4+ T cells from blood. The receptor source for this set is a female donor in good health, serving as a healthy control.

In its sample, this clonotype was seen a few times. The chain has TRBV9 and TRBJ2-7, with 7 bases lining up with TRBD2. This CDR3 spans 13 amino acids. The germline gives CDR1 SGDLS, CDR2 YYNGEE. With 2 bases clipped from V and 7 bases from J, the junction kept 6 bases outside the gene matches. CDR3 sequence reads: CASSVQRDGEQYF. The CDR3 DNA is TGTGCCAGCAGCGTTCAGCGGGATGGGGAGCAGTACTTC.

The table lists this clonotype with a few counts. The chain recombines TRBV6-1 with TRBJ1-6; unclear D gene. CDR3 size: 14 residues. Between the trimmed V and J ends, which lost 0 bases and 8 bases, there was a span of 8 bases. The germline V gene encodes CDR1 MNHNS and CDR2 SASEGT. CDR3 sequence: CASSEAGYDSPLHF. The CDR3, as DNA: TGTGCCAGCAGTGAAGCAGGATACGATTCACCCCTCCACTTT.

This clonotype was seen at least ten times. The rearrangement links TRBV24-1 to TRBJ1-2, with TRBD1 matching over 9 bases. After removal of 8 bases from V and 2 bases from J, the junction contained 5 bases not matched to a gene. CDR1 and CDR2 (germline): KGHDR, SFDVKD. This CDR3 has 14 residues. This chain's CDR3 is CATNPGQGNYGYTF. As DNA, the CDR3 is TGTGCCACCAATCCGGGACAGGGAAACTATGGCTACACCTTC.

The rearrangement uses TRBV24-1 and TRBJ1-4; D remains ambiguous. CDR3 size: 15 residues. The V gene lost 0 bases and the J gene lost 5 bases, with 9 bases spanning the gap. Germline values: CDR1 KGHDR, CDR2 SFDVKD. CDR3 loop: CATSDLYANNEKLFF. DNA of the CDR3: TGTGCCACCAGTGATTTGTACGCTAACAATGAAAAACTGTTTTTT.

This clonotype was detected a few times. V and J are TRBV28 and TRBJ2-3; D tentatively reads TRBD1 or TRBD2 (5 bases each). CDR1 and CDR2 from the germline V gene are MDHEN and SYDVKM. V was shortened by 4 bases and J by 0 bases, with 17 bases between the two germline ends. The length of the CDR3 is 17 residues. DNA of the CDR3: TGTGCCAGCAGTTGGGTTCCGGGACGACCGAGCACAGATACGCAGTATTTT. Its translation is CASSWVPGRPSTDTQYF. The full variable domain, rest sourced from reference TRBV28 and TRBJ2-3, is DVKVTQSSRYLVKRTGEKVFLECVQDMDHENMFWYRQDPGLGLRLIYFSYDVKMKEKGDIPEGYSVSREKKERFSLILESASTNQTSMYLCASSWVPGRPSTDTQYFGPGTRLTVL.

The V gene is TRBV3-1, the J gene TRBJ1-1; D call uncertain. The germline CDR1 and CDR2 sequences are LGHDT and YNNKEL (reference sequence). V lost 1 base and J 8 bases, leaving 14 bases between the germline ends. The CDR3 is made up of 14 amino acids. CDR3 DNA sequence: TGTGCCAGCAGCCAAGGGAGGGCTTTATCAGAAGCTTTCTTT. As protein: CASSQGRALSEAFF.

This clonotype showed up just a few times. This rearrangement joins TRBV6-1 to TRBJ1-1, with D possibly TRBD1 on 6 matching bases. V lost 6 bases, J lost 4 bases, and 15 bases lay in between. This CDR3 has 14 residues. CDR1 is MNHNS, CDR2 SASEGT, per germline. CDR3 DNA: TGTGCCAGCAGCGTAACAGGGTTAGGCACTGAAGCTTTCTTT. Protein sequence: CASSVTGLGTEAFF.

This clonotype was counted ten times or more. This sequence joins TRBV29-1 and TRBJ2-3, with 10 bases lining up with TRBD2. Germline lookup yields CDR1 SQVTM and CDR2 ANQGSEA. J gave up 4 bases and V 6 bases, and 13 bases lay outside the gene matches. The CDR3 contains 16 residues. Written as DNA, the CDR3 is TGCAGCGTCTCCGGGGGGAGCGGGAGGGCCTCAGATACGCAGTATTTT. Protein: CSVSGGSGRASDTQYF.

The chain joins TRBV3-1 to TRBJ2-2; 10 bases match TRBD2. Germline lookup yields CDR1 LGHDT and CDR2 YNNKEL (reference sequence). Unmatched junction bases numbered 4, after V lost 4 bases and J lost 5 bases. The CDR3 is 15 residues long. The CDR3 is CASSPGLAETGELFF. CDR3 DNA sequence: TGTGCCAGCAGCCCAGGACTAGCGGAGACCGGGGAGCTGTTTTTT.

The chain couples TRBV7-9 to TRBJ2-1; 7 positions agree with TRBD1. Trimming took 8 bases from V and 4 from J; bases not matched to a gene: 2. The V gene's germline CDR1 is SEHNR and CDR2 FQNEAQ (reference sequence). The CDR3 runs 12 residues. The CDR3 is CASGTVYNEQFF. The CDR3 DNA is TGTGCCAGCGGGACAGTTTACAATGAGCAGTTCTTC.

Details on this clonotype: A much bigger clone sits one base away, suggesting this may be a read error. The chain links TRBV7-2 to TRBJ2-7; tentative D call: TRBD1 (6 bases). Trimming took 5 bases from V and 1 from J, leaving 15 bases between them. Germline V CDR1 and CDR2: SGHTA, FQGNSA. The length of the CDR3 is 15 residues. The chain's CDR3 is CASSPSRTESYEQYF. CDR3 nucleotide sequence: TGTGCCAGCAGCCCGTCCCGGACAGAGTCCTACGAGCAGTACTTC.

This clonotype has a handful of counts. The chain combines TRBV6-6 with TRBJ1-1; D is ambiguous. Per the germline V gene, CDR1 is MNHNY and CDR2 is SVGAGI (reference sequence). The CDR3 is made up of 15 amino acids. The ends were cut back, 10 bases at V and 0 bases at J, with 18 bases in the middle. CDR3 sequence reads: CATAFRVALNTEAFF. The CDR3 coding sequence is TGTGCCACCGCGTTTCGGGTAGCCTTGAACACTGAAGCTTTCTTT.

This clonotype was counted at least ten times. The V and J genes are TRBV7-8 and TRBJ2-1, with 7 positions matching TRBD2. V gave up 3 bases and J gave up 9 bases; unmatched junction bases: 11. The CDR3 extends over 15 amino acids. Germline-derived CDR1 and CDR2 are SGHVS and FQNEAQ. CDR3 coding DNA: TGTGCCAGCAGCTTCTTTCCTTGGGAGGGGAGTGAGCAGTTCTTC. Translation: CASSFFPWEGSEQFF.

This clonotype has only a few counts. The CDR3 coding sequence is TGTGCCACCCAGACAGAAAACGGGGGTGGCTACACCTTC. Its translation: CATQTENGGGYTF. V is TRBV24-1 and J is TRBJ1-2; tentatively, D is TRBD1 (5 bases). Between the trimmed V and J ends, which lost 9 bases and 7 bases, there was a span of 17 bases. The CDR3 covers 13 residues. Germline V gene sequence: CDR1 KGHDR, CDR2 SFDVKD.

There are many counts of this clonotype. The rearrangement joins TRBV6-5 to TRBJ2-1; D ambiguous. Trimming took 5 bases from V and 0 from J, leaving 11 bases between them. The CDR3 is 15 amino acids. Germline V gene data show CDR1 as MNHEY and CDR2 as SVGAGI. The CDR3 region is CASSPTGRSYNEQFF. The CDR3 DNA reads as TGTGCCAGCAGTCCCACGGGTCGCTCCTACAATGAGCAGTTCTTC.

A few counts support this clonotype. The chain uses TRBV5-6 and TRBJ2-6; possibly TRBD1 for D (6 bases). Trimming cost V 4 bases and J 0 bases, with 11 bases left between them. CDR3 length equals 16 residues. The germline V gene encodes CDR1 SGHDT and CDR2 YYEEEE. CDR3 in DNA: TGTGCCAGCAGCCGGACAGTCGACTCTGGGGCCAACGTCCTGACTTTC. Translating it yields CASSRTVDSGANVLTF.

This clonotype appeared many times. V and J are TRBV29-1 and TRBJ2-7; 9 bases match TRBD1. The germline CDR1 and CDR2 sequences are SQVTM and ANQGSEA. The CDR3 runs to 15 residues. The trim removed 4 bases at V and 5 bases at J, leaving 12 bases unmatched. The CDR3 nucleotides read TGCAGCGTTGTCGCTTCCTGGACAGGGGTTGACGAGCAGTACTTC. This sequence encodes CSVVASWTGVDEQYF.

There are many counts of this clonotype. The chain carries TRBV20-1 and TRBJ2-5, with 8 bases lining up with TRBD1. Germline V CDR1 and CDR2: DFQATT, SNEGSKA (reference sequence). CDR3 size: 12 residues. V shed 3 bases, J shed 4 bases, and the junction held 1 base outside the gene matches. CDR3 nucleotide sequence: TGCAGTGCTAGCGACAGGGGAGAGACCCAGTACTTC. It is translated as CSASDRGETQYF.